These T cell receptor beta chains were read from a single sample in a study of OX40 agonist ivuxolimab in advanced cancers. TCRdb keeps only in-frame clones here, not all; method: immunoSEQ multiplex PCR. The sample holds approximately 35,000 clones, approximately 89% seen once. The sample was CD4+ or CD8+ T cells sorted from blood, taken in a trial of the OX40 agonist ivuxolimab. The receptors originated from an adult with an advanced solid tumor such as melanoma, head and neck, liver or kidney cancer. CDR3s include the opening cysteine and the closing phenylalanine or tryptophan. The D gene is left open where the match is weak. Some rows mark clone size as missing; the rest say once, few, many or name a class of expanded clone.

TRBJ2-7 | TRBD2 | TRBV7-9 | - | CASSTGTSGRAREQYF | TGTGCCAGCAGCACCGGGACTAGCGGGAGGGCTAGGGAGCAGTACTTC
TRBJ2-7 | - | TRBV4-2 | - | CASSQDPQTHEQYF | TGTGCCAGCAGCCAAGACCCCCAGACCCACGAGCAGTACTTC
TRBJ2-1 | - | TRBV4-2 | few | CASSPSNTGYLFF | TGTGCCAGCAGCCCAAGCAATACAGGGTACCTGTTCTTC
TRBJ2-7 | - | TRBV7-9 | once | CASSLAGSYEQYF | TGTGCCAGCAGCTTAGCAGGGTCCTACGAGCAGTACTTC
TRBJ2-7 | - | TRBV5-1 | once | CASSLGGYEQYF | TGCGCCAGCAGCCTAGGAGGCTACGAGCAGTACTTC
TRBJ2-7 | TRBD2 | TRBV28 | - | CASSLLSLAGFRYEQYF | TGTGCCAGCAGTTTACTATCCCTAGCGGGATTTCGTTACGAGCAGTACTTC
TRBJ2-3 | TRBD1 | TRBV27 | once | CASNLAPTGSTDTQYF | TGTGCCAGCAATTTAGCCCCGACAGGGTCCACAGATACGCAGTATTTT
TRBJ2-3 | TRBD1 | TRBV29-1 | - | CSLRDRVTDTQYF | TGCAGCCTCCGGGACAGGGTTACAGATACGCAGTATTTT
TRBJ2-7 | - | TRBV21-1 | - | CASGSTSRGWEKSYEQYF | TGTGCCAGCGGGTCGACAAGCCGGGGCTGGGAAAAAAGCTACGAGCAGTACTTC
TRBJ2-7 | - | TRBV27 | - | CASSLQGSYEQYF | TGTGCCAGCAGTTTACAGGGGTCCTACGAGCAGTACTTC
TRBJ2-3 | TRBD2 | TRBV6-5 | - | CASRPIAGGTDTQYF | TGTGCCAGCAGACCTATAGCGGGAGGGACAGATACGCAGTATTTT
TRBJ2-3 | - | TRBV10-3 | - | CAISESNEADTQYF | TGTGCCATCAGTGAGTCGAATGAAGCGGATACGCAGTATTTT
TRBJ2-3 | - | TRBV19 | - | CASSIFGEGSDTQYF | TGTGCCAGTAGTATATTCGGGGAAGGTTCAGATACGCAGTATTTT
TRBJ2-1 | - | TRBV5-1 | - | CASRLLGGGPDEQFF | TGCGCCAGCAGGCTGCTAGGGGGTGGCCCCGATGAGCAGTTCTTC
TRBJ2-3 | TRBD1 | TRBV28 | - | CASSSQGAADTQYF | TGTGCCAGCAGTTCTCAGGGGGCCGCAGATACGCAGTATTTT
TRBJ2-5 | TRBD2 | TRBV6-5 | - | CASSESGRQETQYF | TGTGCCAGCAGTGAAAGCGGGAGACAAGAGACCCAGTACTTC
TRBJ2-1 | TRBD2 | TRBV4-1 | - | CASSNRGSGGSDEQFF | TGCGCCAGCAGCAACCGGGGTAGCGGGGGGAGCGATGAGCAGTTCTTC
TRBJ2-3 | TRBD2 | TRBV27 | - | CASSLSRGLSTQYF | TGTGCCAGCAGTTTATCGAGGGGACTAAGTACGCAGTATTTT
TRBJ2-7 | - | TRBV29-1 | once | CSVVGGTSYEQYF | TGCAGCGTTGTAGGGGGGACCAGCTACGAGCAGTACTTC
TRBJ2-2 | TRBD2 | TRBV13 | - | CASSPISGITTGELFF | TGTGCCAGCAGCCCAATTAGCGGGATAACCACCGGGGAGCTGTTTTTT
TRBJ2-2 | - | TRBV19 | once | CASTAPANTGELFF | TGTGCCAGTACAGCGCCAGCGAACACCGGGGAGCTGTTTTTT
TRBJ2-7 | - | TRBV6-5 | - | CASSPGTLRFEQYF | TGTGCCAGCAGTCCCGGGACCCTGAGGTTCGAGCAGTACTTC
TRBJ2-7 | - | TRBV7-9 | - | CASSLVRVPYEQYF | TGTGCCAGCAGCTTAGTCCGGGTTCCCTACGAGCAGTACTTC
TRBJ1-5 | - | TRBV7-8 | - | CASSLVSMVGQPQHF | TGTGCCAGCAGCTTAGTTTCGATGGTGGGCCAGCCCCAGCATTTT
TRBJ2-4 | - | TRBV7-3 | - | CASSNPPVSQWAKNIQYF | TGTGCCAGCAGCAACCCCCCAGTCTCCCAGTGGGCCAAAAACATTCAGTACTTC